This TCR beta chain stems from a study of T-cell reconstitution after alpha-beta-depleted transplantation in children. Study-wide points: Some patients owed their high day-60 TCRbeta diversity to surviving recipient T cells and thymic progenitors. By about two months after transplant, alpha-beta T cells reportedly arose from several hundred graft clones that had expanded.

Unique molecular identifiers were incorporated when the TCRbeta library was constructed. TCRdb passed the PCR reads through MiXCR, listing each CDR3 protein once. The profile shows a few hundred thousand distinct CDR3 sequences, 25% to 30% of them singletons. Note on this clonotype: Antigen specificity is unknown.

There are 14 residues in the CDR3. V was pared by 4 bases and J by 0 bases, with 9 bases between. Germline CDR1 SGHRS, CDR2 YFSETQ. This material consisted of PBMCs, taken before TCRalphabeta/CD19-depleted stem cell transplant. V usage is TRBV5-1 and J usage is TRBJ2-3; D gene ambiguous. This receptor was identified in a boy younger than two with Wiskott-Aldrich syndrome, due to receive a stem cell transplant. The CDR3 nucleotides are TGCGCCAGCAGCATAGGTTCTAGCACAGATACGCAGTATTTT. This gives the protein CASSIGSSTDTQYF.